The present TCR beta chain was sequenced within a study of shared clonotypes between healthy human individuals. Overall study: Ranging from 18 to 49 in age, donors were a couple of women and three men. Findings and caveats of the study: Clonotype sharing among donors was thought likely to change with sequencing depth.

Points on this clone: Its antigen remains unidentified.

From germline, CDR1 is MNHNS and CDR2 SASEGT. Trimming removed 7 bases at V and 0 bases at J, with 7 bases between. CDR3 length equals 13 residues. Only in-frame clones appear in the TCRdb table, and some are missing; sequencing was by immunoSEQ multiplex PCR. Found here are roughly 1,100,000 clones, about 70% of them singletons; the top ten hold about 1.5%. The study drew its donors from healthy HIV-negative adults without recent acute infections or vaccinations. Partitioning of CD4+ cells yielded a CD45RA+ naive subset and a CD45RA-negative memory subset. Sequences were obtained from memory CD4+ T cells sorted from blood. Subset in this sample: CD45RA-negative fraction. J is TRBJ1-3 and V is TRBV6-1; D is uncertain. This receptor was taken from a man younger than 30 in good health. The CDR3 region is CASTSFSGNTIYF. The CDR3 nucleotides read TGTGCCAGCACCTCCTTCTCTGGAAACACCATATATTTT.